The rows below give T cell receptor beta chains drawn from one sample of a study of T cells in Graves' hyperthyroidism and ophthalmopathy. TCRdb reanalysed the multiplex PCR reads using MiXCR and keeps one entry per CDR3 protein. In the table there are more than 100,000 distinct CDR3 sequences, 47% of which are singletons. The sequenced material came from blood. These receptors all stem from a man aged 35 to 55 with Graves' hyperthyroidism. Both conserved end residues are part of each CDR3. The order of the fields is V gene, D gene, clone size, J gene, CDR3 protein, CDR3 DNA. A D gene is named only where the DNA matches it firmly. The size field is filled for only some rows; it gives once, few, many or a size class.

V gene: TRBV6-4
D gene: TRBD2
clone size: many
J gene: TRBJ2-7
CDR3 protein: CASGREGRRYEQYF
CDR3 DNA: TGTGCCAGCGGCCGGGAGGGCCGGAGGTACGAGCAGTACTTC

V gene: TRBV2
D gene: TRBD2
clone size: many
J gene: TRBJ2-5
CDR3 protein: CASSRGGGETQYF
CDR3 DNA: TGTGCCAGCAGCCGGGGGGGTGGGGAGACCCAGTACTTC

V gene: TRBV20-1
D gene: TRBD2
clone size: NA
J gene: TRBJ2-5
CDR3 protein: CSATGGLAGVETQYF
CDR3 DNA: TGCAGTGCTACGGGCGGACTAGCGGGGGTAGAGACCCAGTACTTC

V gene: TRBV6-5
D gene: TRBD1
clone size: NA
J gene: TRBJ1-2
CDR3 protein: CASSSQGGLGGYTF
CDR3 DNA: TGTGCCAGCAGTTCCCAGGGGGGGTTAGGAGGCTACACCTTC

V gene: TRBV11-2
D gene: NA
clone size: few
J gene: TRBJ1-2
CDR3 protein: CASSQRRGALYGYTF
CDR3 DNA: TGTGCCAGCAGCCAACGAAGGGGGGCCCTCTATGGCTACACCTTC

V gene: TRBV29-1
D gene: NA
clone size: NA
J gene: TRBJ1-5
CDR3 protein: CSQEVNQPQHF
CDR3 DNA: TGCAGCCAAGAAGTTAATCAGCCCCAGCATTTT

V gene: TRBV7-9
D gene: TRBD2
clone size: NA
J gene: TRBJ2-2
CDR3 protein: CASSLAMRGLAGGSGELFF
CDR3 DNA: TGTGCCAGCAGCTTAGCGATGAGAGGACTAGCGGGAGGATCCGGGGAGTTGTTTTTT

V gene: TRBV12-3/TRBV12-4
D gene: NA
clone size: many
J gene: TRBJ2-5
CDR3 protein: CASSLAEQGRQYF
CDR3 DNA: TGTGCCAGCAGTTTAGCGGAACAGGGTAGACAGTACTTC

V gene: TRBV5-1
D gene: NA
clone size: many
J gene: TRBJ1-2
CDR3 protein: CTSSLAPGTNYGYTF
CDR3 DNA: TGCACCAGCAGCTTGGCCCCCGGGACAAACTATGGCTACACCTTC

V gene: TRBV19
D gene: TRBD1
clone size: NA
J gene: TRBJ1-2
CDR3 protein: CASSKGTGFYGYTF
CDR3 DNA: TGTGCCAGTAGTAAAGGGACAGGGTTCTATGGCTACACCTTC

V gene: TRBV2
D gene: TRBD2
clone size: NA
J gene: TRBJ2-3
CDR3 protein: CASSVGLAGDGTDTQYF
CDR3 DNA: TGTGCCAGCAGTGTGGGACTAGCGGGAGATGGCACAGATACGCAGTATTTT

V gene: TRBV7-8
D gene: TRBD2
clone size: NA
J gene: TRBJ2-1
CDR3 protein: CASSFSGATYNEQFF
CDR3 DNA: TGTGCCAGCAGCTTTAGCGGGGCTACTTACAATGAGCAGTTCTTC

V gene: TRBV5-1
D gene: NA
clone size: many
J gene: TRBJ2-1
CDR3 protein: CASSLGRIALDEQFF
CDR3 DNA: TGCGCCAGCAGCTTGGGCCGGATTGCGTTAGATGAGCAGTTCTTC

V gene: TRBV19
D gene: TRBD1
clone size: many
J gene: TRBJ1-1
CDR3 protein: CASSKDDRGRAFF
CDR3 DNA: TGTGCCAGTAGTAAAGACGACAGGGGACGAGCTTTCTTT

V gene: TRBV11-3
D gene: NA
clone size: many
J gene: TRBJ2-7
CDR3 protein: CASSRPSGSAYEQYF
CDR3 DNA: TGTGCCAGCAGCCGTCCCAGCGGGTCCGCCTACGAGCAGTACTTC

V gene: TRBV24-1
D gene: NA
clone size: NA
J gene: TRBJ1-2
CDR3 protein: CATSPGEANYGYTF
CDR3 DNA: TGTGCCACCAGCCCCGGTGAGGCTAACTATGGCTACACCTTC

V gene: TRBV29-1
D gene: TRBD2
clone size: many
J gene: TRBJ2-3
CDR3 protein: CSVELGLAGDTDTQYF
CDR3 DNA: TGCAGCGTTGAACTGGGACTAGCGGGCGACACAGATACGCAGTATTTT

V gene: TRBV7-8
D gene: NA
clone size: few
J gene: TRBJ2-3
CDR3 protein: CASSQDLSPSTDTQYF
CDR3 DNA: TGTGCCAGCAGCCAAGATCTGAGTCCTAGCACAGATACGCAGTATTTT

V gene: TRBV20-1
D gene: NA
clone size: NA
J gene: TRBJ1-2
CDR3 protein: CSASTENYGYTF
CDR3 DNA: TGCAGTGCTAGCACAGAGAACTATGGCTACACCTTC

V gene: TRBV6-1
D gene: NA
clone size: once
J gene: TRBJ1-2
CDR3 protein: CASSQEGVPREGYTF
CDR3 DNA: TGTGCCAGCAGCCAAGAGGGGGTGCCTCGGGAGGGCTACACCTTC

V gene: TRBV2
D gene: NA
clone size: many
J gene: TRBJ1-5
CDR3 protein: CVSSEYRHSNQPQHF
CDR3 DNA: TGTGTCAGCAGTGAATACCGGCATAGCAATCAGCCCCAGCATTTT

V gene: TRBV2
D gene: TRBD1
clone size: NA
J gene: TRBJ1-4
CDR3 protein: CASSGDSNNEKLFF
CDR3 DNA: TGTGCCAGCAGTGGGGACAGCAATAATGAAAAACTGTTTTTT